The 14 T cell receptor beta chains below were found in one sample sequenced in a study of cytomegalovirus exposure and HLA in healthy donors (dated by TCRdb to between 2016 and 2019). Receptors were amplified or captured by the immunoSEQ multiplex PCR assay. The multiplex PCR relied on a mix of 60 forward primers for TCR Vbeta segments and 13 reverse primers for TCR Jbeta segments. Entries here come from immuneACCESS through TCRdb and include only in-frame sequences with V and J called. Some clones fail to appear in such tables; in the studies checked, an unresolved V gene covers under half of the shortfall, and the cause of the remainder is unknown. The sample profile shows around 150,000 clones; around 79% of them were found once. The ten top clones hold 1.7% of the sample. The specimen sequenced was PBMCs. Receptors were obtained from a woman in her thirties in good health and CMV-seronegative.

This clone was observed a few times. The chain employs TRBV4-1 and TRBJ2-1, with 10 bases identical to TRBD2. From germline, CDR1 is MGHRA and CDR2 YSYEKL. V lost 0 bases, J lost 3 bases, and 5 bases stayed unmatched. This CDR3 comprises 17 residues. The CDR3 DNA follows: TGCGCCAGCAGCCAAGACCCAGCGGGGGGGCGCTACAATGAGCAGTTCTTC. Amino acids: CASSQDPAGGRYNEQFF.

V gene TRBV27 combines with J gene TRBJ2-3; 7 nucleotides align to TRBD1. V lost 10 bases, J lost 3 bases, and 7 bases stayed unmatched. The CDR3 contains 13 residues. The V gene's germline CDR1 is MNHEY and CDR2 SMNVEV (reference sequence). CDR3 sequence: CATRQGGTDTQYF. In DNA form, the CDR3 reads TGTGCCACCAGACAGGGCGGGACAGATACGCAGTATTTT.

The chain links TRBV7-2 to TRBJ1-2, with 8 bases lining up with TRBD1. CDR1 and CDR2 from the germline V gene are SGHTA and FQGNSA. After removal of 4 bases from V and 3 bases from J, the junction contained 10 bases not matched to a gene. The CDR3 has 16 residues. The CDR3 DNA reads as TGTGCCAGCAGCTCGCCTCAGGGGGCTCGGGACTATGGCTACACCTTC. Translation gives CASSSPQGARDYGYTF.

DNA of the CDR3: TGTGCCAGCAGCTTTAGTGTAAGAGGGGAGACCCAGTACTTC. This gives the protein CASSFSVRGETQYF. The chain couples TRBV7-2 to TRBJ2-5; D may be TRBD2 (5 bases). Germline V gene sequence: CDR1 SGHTA, CDR2 FQGNSA. This CDR3 region has 14 residues. Trimming stripped 3 bases from V and 5 bases from J, with 13 bases between. Full variable domain (remainder filled in from reference TRBV7-2 and TRBJ2-5): GAGVSQSPSNKVTEKGKDVELRCDPISGHTALYWYRQSLGQGLEFLIYFQGNSAPDKSGLPSDRFSAERTGGSVSTLTIQRTQQEDSAVYLCASSFSVRGETQYFGPGTRLLVL.

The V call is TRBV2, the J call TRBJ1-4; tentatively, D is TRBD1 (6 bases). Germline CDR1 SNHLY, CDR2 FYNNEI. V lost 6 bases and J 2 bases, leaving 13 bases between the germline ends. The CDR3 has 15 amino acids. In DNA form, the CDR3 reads TGTGCCAGCAGCTACAGGGTTACCACTAATGAAAAACTGTTTTTT. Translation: CASSYRVTTNEKLFF.

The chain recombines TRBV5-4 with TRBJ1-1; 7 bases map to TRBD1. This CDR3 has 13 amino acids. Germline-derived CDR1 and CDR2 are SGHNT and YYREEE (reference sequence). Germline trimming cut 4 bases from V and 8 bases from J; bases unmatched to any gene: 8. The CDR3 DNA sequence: TGTGCCAGCAGCGAGACAGGGTTCACCGAAGCTTTCTTT. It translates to CASSETGFTEAFF.

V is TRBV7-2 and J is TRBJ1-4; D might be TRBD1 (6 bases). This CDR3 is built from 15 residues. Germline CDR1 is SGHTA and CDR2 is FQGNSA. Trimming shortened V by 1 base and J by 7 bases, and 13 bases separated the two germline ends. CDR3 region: CASSLGGGVREKLFF. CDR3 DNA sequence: TGTGCCAGCAGCTTAGGAGGGGGGGTCCGTGAAAAACTGTTTTTT. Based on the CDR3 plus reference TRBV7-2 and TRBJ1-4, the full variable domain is GAGVSQSPSNKVTEKGKDVELRCDPISGHTALYWYRQSLGQGLEFLIYFQGNSAPDKSGLPSDRFSAERTGGSVSTLTIQRTQQEDSAVYLCASSLGGGVREKLFFGSGTQLSVL.

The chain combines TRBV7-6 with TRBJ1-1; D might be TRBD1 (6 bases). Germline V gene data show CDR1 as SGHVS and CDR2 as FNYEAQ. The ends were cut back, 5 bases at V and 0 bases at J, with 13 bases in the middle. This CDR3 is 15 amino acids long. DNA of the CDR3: TGTGCCAGCAGCGCCCCGACAGGCTTGAACACTGAAGCTTTCTTT. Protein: CASSAPTGLNTEAFF.

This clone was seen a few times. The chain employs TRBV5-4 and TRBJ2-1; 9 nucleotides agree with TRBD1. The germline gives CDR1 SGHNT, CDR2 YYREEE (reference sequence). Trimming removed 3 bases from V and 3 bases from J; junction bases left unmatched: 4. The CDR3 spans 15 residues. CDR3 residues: CASSSGTGSYNEQFF. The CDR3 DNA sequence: TGTGCCAGCAGCTCCGGGACAGGGAGCTACAATGAGCAGTTCTTC.

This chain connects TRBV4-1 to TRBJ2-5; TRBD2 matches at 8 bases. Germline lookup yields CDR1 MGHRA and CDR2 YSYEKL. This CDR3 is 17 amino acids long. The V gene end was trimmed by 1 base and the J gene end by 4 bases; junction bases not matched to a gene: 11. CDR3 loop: CASSQVQVAGRRETQYF. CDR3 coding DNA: TGCGCCAGCAGCCAAGTTCAAGTAGCGGGGCGGCGAGAGACCCAGTACTTC.

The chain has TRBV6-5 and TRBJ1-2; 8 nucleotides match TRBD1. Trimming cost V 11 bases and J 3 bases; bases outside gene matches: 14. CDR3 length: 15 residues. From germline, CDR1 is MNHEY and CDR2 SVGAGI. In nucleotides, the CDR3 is TGTGCCTCCACCCCCCAGGGGGCGCGAGACTATGGCTACACCTTC. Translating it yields CASTPQGARDYGYTF.

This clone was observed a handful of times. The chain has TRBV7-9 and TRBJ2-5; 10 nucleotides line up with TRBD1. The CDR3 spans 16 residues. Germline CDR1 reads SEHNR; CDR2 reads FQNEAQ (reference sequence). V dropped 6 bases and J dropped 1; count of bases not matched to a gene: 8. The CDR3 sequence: CASRGGTGVLQETQYF. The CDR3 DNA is TGTGCCAGCAGGGGTGGGACAGGGGTCCTCCAAGAGACCCAGTACTTC.

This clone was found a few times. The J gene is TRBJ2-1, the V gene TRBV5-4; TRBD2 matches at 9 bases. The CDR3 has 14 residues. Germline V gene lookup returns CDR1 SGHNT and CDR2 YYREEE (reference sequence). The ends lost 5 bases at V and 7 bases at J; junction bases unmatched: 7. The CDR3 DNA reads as TGTGCCAGCAGTCTAGCGGGGATCTTGAATGAGCAGTTCTTC. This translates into CASSLAGILNEQFF.

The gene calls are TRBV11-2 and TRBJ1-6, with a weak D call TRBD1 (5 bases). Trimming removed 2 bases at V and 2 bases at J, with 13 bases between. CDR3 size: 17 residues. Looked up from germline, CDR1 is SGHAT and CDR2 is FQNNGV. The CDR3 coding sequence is TGTGCCAGCAGCTTATGGGCAGGGCTCGCCTATAATTCACCCCTCCACTTT. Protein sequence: CASSLWAGLAYNSPLHF.